A single sample is the source of the 19 T cell receptor beta chains below, sequenced in a study of shared clonotypes between healthy human individuals. Only in-frame clones appear in the TCRdb table, and some are missing; sequencing was by immunoSEQ multiplex PCR. The repertoire has about 1 million clones, about 77% of them found once; the top ten carry roughly 1.5%. Sequences were obtained from memory CD4+ T cells sorted from blood. Subset given: CD45RA-negative fraction. These receptor sequences come from a man between 18 and 35 years old in good health.

V gene TRBV10-3 combines with J gene TRBJ1-6; 9 bases line up with TRBD1. The V gene's germline CDR1 is ENHRY and CDR2 SYGVKD. With V trimmed by 10 bases and J by 10 bases, 5 bases remained unmatched. The CDR3 is 12 amino acids. This chain's CDR3 is CARDRAQSPLHF. CDR3 nucleotides: TGTGCCAGGGACAGGGCACAATCACCCCTCCACTTT.

The V gene is TRBV7-2, the J gene TRBJ2-1; D gene ambiguous. Germline assignment: CDR1 SGHTA and CDR2 FQGNSA. This CDR3 has 17 residues. With 1 base removed from V and 3 bases from J, the gap between germline ends came to 16 bases. Here the CDR3 DNA reads TGTGCCAGCAGCTTAGACCTTCTTGGCAGGTTCTACAATGAGCAGTTCTTC. It yields the protein CASSLDLLGRFYNEQFF.

The chain recombines TRBV5-1 with TRBJ1-1, with 9 bases fitting TRBD1. Trimming removed 1 base from V and 4 bases from J; junction bases left unmatched: 2. Germline loops: CDR1 SGHRS, CDR2 YFSETQ. The CDR3 has 14 residues. The DNA of the CDR3 is TGCGCCAGCAGCTTGCGGGACAGGGCCACTGAAGCTTTCTTT. It codes for CASSLRDRATEAFF.

On this clone itself: The same CDR3 arises from other DNA sequences in this sample as well. V usage is TRBV11-2 and J usage is TRBJ1-1; D unclear. The ends were cut back, 1 base at V and 3 bases at J, with 6 bases in the middle. The CDR3 contains 13 residues. Germline lookup yields CDR1 SGHAT and CDR2 FQNNGV. The CDR3 DNA reads as TGTGCCAGCAGCTTAGTACCTGACACTGAAGCTTTCTTT. This encodes CASSLVPDTEAFF.

The V gene is TRBV6-1, the J gene TRBJ1-3; D uncertain. The V and J ends lost 4 bases and 4 bases respectively, with 8 bases between them. The CDR3 sequence is 13 residues long. Germline V gives CDR1 MNHNS, CDR2 SASEGT. DNA of the CDR3: TGTGCCAGCAGTGCCGAGAGGGGAAACACCATATATTTT. As protein: CASSAERGNTIYF.

The V gene is TRBV9, the J gene TRBJ2-1, with 12 bases lining up with TRBD2. CDR1 is SGDLS, CDR2 YYNGEE, per germline. The junction had 4 bases not matched to a gene; V was cut back by 4 bases and J by 2 bases. The CDR3 consists of 16 residues. This CDR3 is CASSPRLAGAYNEQFF. The DNA of the CDR3 is TGTGCCAGCAGCCCCAGACTAGCGGGGGCCTACAATGAGCAGTTCTTC. The full variable domain, completed using reference TRBV9 and TRBJ2-1, is DSGVTQTPKHLITATGQRVTLRCSPRSGDLSVYWYQQSLDQGLQFLIQYYNGEERAKGNILERFSAQQFPDLHSELNLSSLELGDSALYFCASSPRLAGAYNEQFFGPGTRLTVL.

The chain couples TRBV30 to TRBJ2-3; 7 nucleotides line up with TRBD2. The germline gives CDR1 GTSNPN, CDR2 SVGIG (reference sequence). V lost 3 bases and J lost 5; bases outside the gene matches: 8. This CDR3 has 14 residues. The CDR3 nucleotides read TGTGCCTGGAGCCTTGGGGTAGCGGGAGATACGCAGTATTTT. Translating it yields CAWSLGVAGDTQYF.

The genes are TRBV4-1 and TRBJ1-2; D ambiguous. This CDR3 has 14 amino acids. Germline V gene data show CDR1 as MGHRA and CDR2 as YSYEKL. Trimming stripped 1 base from V and 14 bases from J, with 20 bases between. The CDR3 DNA follows: TGCGCCAGCAGCCAAGGAAGGGCGGGAGCCGAGCTGACCTTC. Translating gives CASSQGRAGAELTF.

The chain uses TRBV7-2 and TRBJ1-4, with a weak D call TRBD1 (6 bases). CDR3 length equals 14 residues. The V gene's germline CDR1 is SGHTA and CDR2 FQGNSA. V shed 2 bases and J shed 8 bases, with 12 bases lying between them. The CDR3 region has the DNA TGTGCCAGCAGCTTATGGGGCCAGGGGGAAAAACTGTTTTTT. Its translation is CASSLWGQGEKLFF.

In this sample, this clone turned up a few times. The identical CDR3 is also encoded by other nucleotide sequences in the sample. This chain connects TRBV5-1 to TRBJ2-3; no reliable D call. Germline CDR1 is SGHRS and CDR2 is YFSETQ. CDR3 size: 14 residues. Trimming cost V 0 bases and J 2 bases, with 7 bases left between them. The DNA of the CDR3 is TGCGCCAGCAGCTTGGGGGGTTTCACAGATACGCAGTATTTT. This sequence encodes CASSLGGFTDTQYF.

As for this clone: The sample contains more than one DNA sequence encoding this CDR3. DNA of the CDR3: TGTGCCATCAGTGCGTTAGAAGAGACCCAGTACTTC. Protein: CAISALEETQYF. This rearrangement joins TRBV10-3 to TRBJ2-5; D remains ambiguous. Trimming cost V 4 bases and J 3 bases, with 6 bases left between them. Germline V CDR1 and CDR2: ENHRY, SYGVKD. This CDR3 contains 12 residues.

This clone was counted between two and nine times. The chain is built from TRBV28 and TRBJ1-2; 7 bases are a match to TRBD1. The CDR3 has 15 residues. The V and J ends lost 7 bases and 8 bases, in that order; junction bases with no gene match: 16. The germline gives CDR1 MDHEN, CDR2 SYDVKM. CDR3 DNA sequence: TGTGCCAGCATCCTAGGAGGGGGCGAAGTAGGAGGCTACACCTTC. Translation gives CASILGGGEVGGYTF.

This chain uses TRBV18 with TRBJ1-1; 9 bases are a match to TRBD1. Germline assignment: CDR1 KGHSH and CDR2 LQKENI. Trimming cost V 5 bases and J 0 bases; bases outside gene matches: 1. There are 14 residues in the CDR3. The CDR3 DNA sequence: TGTGCCAGCTCAGGGACAGGGATGAACACTGAAGCTTTCTTT. It specifies CASSGTGMNTEAFF. The complete variable domain, with remaining parts taken from reference TRBV18 and TRBJ1-1, reads NAGVMQNPRHLVRRRGQEARLRCSPMKGHSHVYWYRQLPEEGLKFMVYLQKENIIDESGMPKERFSAEFPKEGPSILRIQQVVRGDSAAYFCASSGTGMNTEAFFGQGTRLTVV.

V and J are TRBV9 and TRBJ2-5; tentatively, D is TRBD2 (5 bases). From germline, CDR1 is SGDLS and CDR2 YYNGEE. Between the trimmed V and J ends, which lost 3 bases and 5 bases, there was a span of 14 bases. The CDR3 covers 14 residues. The CDR3 bases are TGTGCCAGCAGCGCCTCGAGCGGTGGGGAGACCCAGTACTTC. Protein sequence: CASSASSGGETQYF.

This rearrangement joins TRBV6-6 to TRBJ1-5, with D uncertain. Trimming removed 0 bases from V and 2 bases from J, with 11 bases in between. The length of the CDR3 is 16 residues. Germline V gene lookup returns CDR1 MNHNY and CDR2 SVGAGI (reference sequence). The CDR3 spells CASSYSGLAGNQPQHF. CDR3 DNA sequence: TGTGCCAGCAGTTACTCGGGATTGGCGGGCAATCAGCCCCAGCATTTT.

The V call is TRBV7-2, the J call TRBJ1-1; 7 bases match TRBD1. Trimming took 2 bases from V and 5 from J; bases not matched to a gene: 14. The CDR3 runs to 17 residues. CDR1 and CDR2 (germline): SGHTA, FQGNSA. The CDR3 loop reads CASSLRGAGGGVTEAFF. For the CDR3, the DNA is TGTGCCAGCAGCTTAAGAGGGGCAGGGGGTGGCGTGACTGAAGCTTTCTTT.

This clone was seen a few times. This sample includes further DNA sequences coding for the same CDR3. This chain links TRBV2 with TRBJ1-2; 10 bases are shared with TRBD1. V trimming: 2 bases; J trimming: 5 bases; junction bases outside the gene matches: 8. The CDR3 loop spans 16 amino acids. Germline-derived CDR1 and CDR2 are SNHLY and FYNNEI. CDR3 in amino acids: CASSESNPGQGYGYTF. The CDR3 DNA is TGTGCCAGCAGTGAATCTAATCCGGGACAGGGGTATGGCTACACCTTC.

V and J are TRBV18 and TRBJ2-3; D ambiguous. CDR1 is KGHSH and CDR2 is LQKENI in the germline V gene. The CDR3 consists of 15 residues. The V end lost 3 bases, the J end lost 0 bases, and 10 bases lay between the germline ends. The CDR3 sequence: CASSPDQPSTDTQYF. The DNA of the CDR3 is TGTGCCAGCTCACCGGACCAACCGAGCACAGATACGCAGTATTTT.

Turning to this clone: This sequence is one base from a far larger clone and is likely a read error. The CDR3 DNA reads TGTGCCATCAACAGGGGGAACACTGAAGCTTTCTTT. This gives the protein CAINRGNTEAFF. V is TRBV6-1 and J is TRBJ1-1, with 7 nucleotides matching TRBD1. Germline loops: CDR1 MNHNS, CDR2 SASEGT. The CDR3 runs to 12 residues. J gave up 1 base and V 10 bases, and 3 bases lay outside the gene matches.